The clone carrying this TCR beta chain was detected a few times. Its cognate antigen is unknown. This entry is derived from a study of CD8 T cells in ankylosing spondylitis. Study observations and caveats: Seemingly distinctive of ankylosing spondylitis blood was a TCR beta motif formed by eight highly homologous variants.

The CDR3 contains 13 residues. V was clipped by 6 bases and J by 3 bases; unmatched bases: 3. Germline V gives CDR1 KGHSH, CDR2 LQKENI. Libraries for TCR beta were made by quantitative 5'-RACE with molecular barcodes. TCRdb analysed the 5' RACE reads with MiXCR anew, one entry per CDR3 protein. The repertoire includes under 850,000 distinct CDR3 sequences, roughly 19% of them detected once, and 15% to 20% sits in the top ten. V usage is TRBV18 and J usage is TRBJ1-1, with 8 bases identical to TRBD1. The clonotype comes from a male donor with ankylosing spondylitis. The sequencing input was blood, either unsorted or a sorted T cell fraction (not recorded which). CDR3 loop: CASSETGDTEAFF. DNA for the CDR3: TGTGCCAGCTCCGAGACAGGGGACACTGAAGCTTTCTTT. Variable domain in full (rest from reference TRBV18 and TRBJ1-1): NAGVMQNPRHLVRRRGQEARLRCSPMKGHSHVYWYRQLPEEGLKFMVYLQKENIIDESGMPKERFSAEFPKEGPSILRIQQVVRGDSAAYFCASSETGDTEAFFGQGTRLTVV.